The present entry profiles one T cell receptor (beta chain) with its context. Its antigen remains unidentified. This CDR3 is built from 12 residues. Germline loops: CDR1 SQVTM, CDR2 ANQGSEA. J gave up 6 bases and V 7 bases, and 5 bases lay outside the gene matches. Using immunoSEQ multiplex PCR, the repertoire was profiled, and TCRdb retains in-frame clones only, with some absent. The table includes roughly 140,000 clones, approximately 89% detected once. This specimen belongs to a study of T cell responses to AZD1222 COVID-19 vaccine. Study summary: The study pooled second doses at about 4 or about 12 weeks.

The study, taken as a whole, reports: Two AZD1222 administrations were followed by greater Spike-specific TCR breadth and depth.

The receptor was isolated from an adult in good health. The rearrangement joins TRBV29-1 to TRBJ2-1, with TRBD1 matching over 8 bases. The source was peripheral blood, collected on day 0 of AZD1222 vaccination. The CDR3 here is CSAEGQVNEQFF. The CDR3 DNA reads TGCAGCGCTGAGGGACAGGTCAATGAGCAGTTCTTC.